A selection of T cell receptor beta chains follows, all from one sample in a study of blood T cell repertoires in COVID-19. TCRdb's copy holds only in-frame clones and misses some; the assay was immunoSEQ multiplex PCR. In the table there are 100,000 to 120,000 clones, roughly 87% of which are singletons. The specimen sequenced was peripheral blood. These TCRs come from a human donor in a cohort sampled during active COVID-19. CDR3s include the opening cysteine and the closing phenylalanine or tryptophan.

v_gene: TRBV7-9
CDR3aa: CASSRAGADTQYF

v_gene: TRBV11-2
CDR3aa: CASSLATGQGHSNYGYTF

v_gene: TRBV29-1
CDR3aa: CSVGVQGRQPQHF

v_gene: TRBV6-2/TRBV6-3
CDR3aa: CASSQTSGRYPLLF

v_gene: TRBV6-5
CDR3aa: CATTRGTGELFF

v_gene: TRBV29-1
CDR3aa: CSVRPRLSGSGYTF

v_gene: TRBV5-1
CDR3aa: CASSVVGQGGEQYF

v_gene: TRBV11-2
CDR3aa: CASSLDWGQGAQHTGNTIYF

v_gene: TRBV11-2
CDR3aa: CASSFETSPYEQYF

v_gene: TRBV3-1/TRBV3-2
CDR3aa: CASSQAGTGSRSPLHF

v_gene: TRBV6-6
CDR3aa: CASSYSGQGYAEAFF